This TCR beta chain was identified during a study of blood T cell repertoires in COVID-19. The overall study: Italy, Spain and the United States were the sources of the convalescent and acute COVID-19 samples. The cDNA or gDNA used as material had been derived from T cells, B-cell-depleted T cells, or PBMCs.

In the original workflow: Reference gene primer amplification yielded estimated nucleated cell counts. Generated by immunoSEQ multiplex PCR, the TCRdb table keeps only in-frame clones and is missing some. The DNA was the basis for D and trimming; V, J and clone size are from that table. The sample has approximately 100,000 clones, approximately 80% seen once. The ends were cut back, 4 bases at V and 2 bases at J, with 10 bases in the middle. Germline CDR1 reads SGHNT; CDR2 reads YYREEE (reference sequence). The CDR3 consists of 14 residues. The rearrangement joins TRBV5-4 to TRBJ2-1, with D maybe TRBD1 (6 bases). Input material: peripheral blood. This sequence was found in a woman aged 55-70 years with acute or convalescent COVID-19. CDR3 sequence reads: CASSPRGPYNEQFF. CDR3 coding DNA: TGTGCCAGCAGCCCCAGGGGCCCCTACAATGAGCAGTTCTTC.